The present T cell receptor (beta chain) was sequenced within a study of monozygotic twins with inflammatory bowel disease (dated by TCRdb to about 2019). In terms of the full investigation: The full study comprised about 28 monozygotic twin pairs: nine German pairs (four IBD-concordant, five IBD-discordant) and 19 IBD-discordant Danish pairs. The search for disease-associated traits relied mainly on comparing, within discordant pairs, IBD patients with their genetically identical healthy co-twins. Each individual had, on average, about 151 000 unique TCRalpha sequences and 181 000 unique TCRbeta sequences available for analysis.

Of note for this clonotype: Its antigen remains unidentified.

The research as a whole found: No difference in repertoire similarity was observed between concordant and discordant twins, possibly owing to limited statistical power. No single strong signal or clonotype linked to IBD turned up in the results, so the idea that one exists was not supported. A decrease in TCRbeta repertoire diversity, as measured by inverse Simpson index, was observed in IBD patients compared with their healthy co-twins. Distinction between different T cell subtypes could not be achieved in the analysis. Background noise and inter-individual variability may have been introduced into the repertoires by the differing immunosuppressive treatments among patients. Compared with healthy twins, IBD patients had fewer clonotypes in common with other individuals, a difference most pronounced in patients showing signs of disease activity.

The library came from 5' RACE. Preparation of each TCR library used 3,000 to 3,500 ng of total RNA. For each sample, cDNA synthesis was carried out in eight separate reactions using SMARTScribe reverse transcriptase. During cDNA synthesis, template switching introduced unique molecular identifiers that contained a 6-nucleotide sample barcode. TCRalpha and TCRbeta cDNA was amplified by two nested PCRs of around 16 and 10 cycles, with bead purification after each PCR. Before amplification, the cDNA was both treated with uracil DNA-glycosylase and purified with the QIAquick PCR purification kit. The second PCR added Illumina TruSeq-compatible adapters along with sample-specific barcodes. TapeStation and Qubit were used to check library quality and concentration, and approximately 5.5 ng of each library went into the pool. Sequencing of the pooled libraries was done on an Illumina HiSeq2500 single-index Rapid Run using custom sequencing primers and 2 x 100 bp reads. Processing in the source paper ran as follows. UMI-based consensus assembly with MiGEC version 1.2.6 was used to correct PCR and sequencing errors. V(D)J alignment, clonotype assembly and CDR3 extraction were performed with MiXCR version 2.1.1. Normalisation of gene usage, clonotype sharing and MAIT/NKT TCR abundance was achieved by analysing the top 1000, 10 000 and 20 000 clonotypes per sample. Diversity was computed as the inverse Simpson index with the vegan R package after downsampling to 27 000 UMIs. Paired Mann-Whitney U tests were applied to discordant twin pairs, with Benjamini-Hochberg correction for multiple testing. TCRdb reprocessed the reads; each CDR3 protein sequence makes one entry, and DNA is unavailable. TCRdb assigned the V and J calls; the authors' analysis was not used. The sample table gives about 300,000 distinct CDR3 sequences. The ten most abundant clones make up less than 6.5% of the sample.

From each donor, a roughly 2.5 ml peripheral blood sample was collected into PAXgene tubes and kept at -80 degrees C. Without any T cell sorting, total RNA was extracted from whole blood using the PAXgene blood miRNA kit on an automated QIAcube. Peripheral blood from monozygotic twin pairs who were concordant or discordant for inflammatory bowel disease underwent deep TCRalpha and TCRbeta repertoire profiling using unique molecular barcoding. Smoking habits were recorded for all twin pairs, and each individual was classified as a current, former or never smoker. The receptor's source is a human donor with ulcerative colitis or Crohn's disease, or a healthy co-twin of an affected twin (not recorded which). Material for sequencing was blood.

The CDR3 in this case is CAISVGTGAYEQYF. The receptor chain draws on TRBV10-3 and TRBJ2-7; without DNA, the TCRdb call of TRBD1 cannot be checked. Looking up the germline V gene yields CDR1 ENHRY and CDR2 SYGVKD. From its cysteine to its phenylalanine, the CDR3 spans 14 amino acids. The record lacks a DNA sequence.